Each of the 10 T cell receptor beta chains below was sequenced from the same sample in a study of spatial heterogeneity in lung cancer (dated by TCRdb to between 2017 and 2020). Library construction relied on 5' RACE. The sample was run on a NextSeq 500. The public reads were quality trimmed at Q25 with fastp and then assembled into clones with MiXCR by TCRdb, keeping productive beta chains. Each CDR3 protein gets just one entry, which takes the most common genes and DNA from the rows behind it. This sample lists about 41,000 distinct CDR3 sequences; about 12% were detected once. The top ten clonotypes cover roughly 45% of the sample. The time point label here, explained by the study, means: sample taken at primary tumor resection. Whole RNA extracted from tumor and nontumor lung tissue, or from cryopreserved PBMC samples, was used for TCR sequencing without cell sorting. The input for sequencing was PBMCs, taken at surgery. These receptors came from a female donor with early-stage non-small cell lung cancer.

This clonotype was picked up many times. The V and J genes are TRBV5-4 and TRBJ2-3; no reliable D call. This CDR3 comprises 12 residues. The germline V gene has CDR1 SGHNT and CDR2 YYREEE (reference sequence). V was clipped by 4 bases and J by 4 bases, with 7 bases between them. CDR3 bases: TGTGCCAGCAGCATAAATGCAGATACGCAGTATTTT. Residues: CASSINADTQYF.

This clonotype was seen at least ten times. The rearrangement uses TRBV5-8 and TRBJ1-5; D gene unclear. Germline V lookup: CDR1 SGHTS, CDR2 YDEGEE. The CDR3 totals 13 residues. Trimming took 4 bases from V and 4 from J, leaving 9 bases between them. CDR3 coding DNA: TGTGCCAGCAGCGTGTCTGGGAATCAGCCCCAGCATTTT. Translated, it gives CASSVSGNQPQHF.

This clonotype was detected a few times. The chain is built from TRBV20-1 and TRBJ1-1, with TRBD1 identical over 7 bases. The V gene's germline CDR1 is DFQATT and CDR2 SNEGSKA (reference sequence). CDR3 length: 15 amino acids. Unmatched junction bases numbered 7, after V lost 3 bases and J lost 0 bases. In DNA, the CDR3 is TGCAGTGCTAGTGGGCAGGGGGTCATGAACACTGAAGCTTTCTTT. Protein product: CSASGQGVMNTEAFF.

This clonotype was detected many times. The V gene is TRBV20-1, the J gene TRBJ2-7; D is possibly TRBD1 or TRBD2 (5 bases each). V was clipped by 7 bases and J by 2 bases, with 12 bases between them. The CDR3 runs to 12 residues. The germline V gene has CDR1 DFQATT and CDR2 SNEGSKA (reference sequence). The CDR3, as DNA: TGCAGTGGGAGGACACACCCCTACGAGCAGTACTTC. Amino acids: CSGRTHPYEQYF.

In its sample, this clonotype was seen a few times. This chain joins TRBV20-1 and TRBJ2-3; 10 nucleotides agree with TRBD2. Trimming at V came to 4 bases and at J to 7 bases, leaving 8 bases not matched to a gene. Germline lookup yields CDR1 DFQATT and CDR2 SNEGSKA (reference sequence). The CDR3 length is 14 residues. The CDR3 is CSAKQAGGPYTQYF. The CDR3 DNA reads TGCAGTGCTAAACAAGCGGGGGGGCCCTATACGCAGTATTTT.

This clonotype occurred a few times. V and J are TRBV25-1 and TRBJ1-1, with TRBD1 matching over 8 bases. Losses at the gene ends were 4 bases for V and 1 base for J; bases not matched to a gene: 5. The length of the CDR3 is 15 residues. The germline V gene has CDR1 MGHDK and CDR2 SYGVNS. This CDR3 reads CASSAYRGTNTEAFF. In DNA form, the CDR3 reads TGTGCCAGCAGTGCCTACAGGGGGACGAACACTGAAGCTTTCTTT.

The genes are TRBV27 and TRBJ1-1, with D perhaps TRBD1 (5 bases). The germline V and J ends were trimmed by 8 bases and 6 bases, with 16 bases remaining between them. Germline lookup yields CDR1 MNHEY and CDR2 SMNVEV (reference sequence). This CDR3 region has 13 residues. The CDR3 DNA follows: TGTGCCAGCCATACGGGGGTTTGGTCTGAAGCTTTCTTT. It yields the protein CASHTGVWSEAFF.

This chain links TRBV12-3 or TRBV12-4 with TRBJ2-1; TRBD1 is a possible D gene (6 bases). The CDR3 has 14 residues. V gave up 6 bases and J gave up 4 bases, with 13 bases separating them. The CDR3 sequence is CASSLGDKYNEQFF. The CDR3 DNA sequence: TGTGCCAGCAGCCTAGGGGACAAGTACAATGAGCAGTTCTTC.

The V gene is TRBV14, the J gene TRBJ2-7; tentative D call: TRBD2 (5 bases). Germline V gene data show CDR1 as SGHDN and CDR2 as FVKESK. The CDR3 is made up of 15 amino acids. Trimming pared 5 bases from V and 3 bases from J, leaving 17 bases between. Here the CDR3 reads CASSLGEPALYEQYF. CDR3 coding DNA: TGTGCCAGCAGCTTGGGAGAGCCCGCTCTCTACGAGCAGTACTTC.

This clonotype was recorded at least ten times. The chain recombines TRBV3-1 with TRBJ1-4; 9 bases align to TRBD1. The V gene's germline CDR1 is LGHDT and CDR2 YNNKEL (reference sequence). After removal of 4 bases from V and 7 bases from J, the junction contained 7 bases not matched to a gene. This CDR3 contains 15 residues. Here the CDR3 reads CASSPRTGAVEKLFF. The CDR3 DNA is TGTGCCAGCAGCCCACGGACAGGGGCGGTTGAAAAACTGTTTTTT.